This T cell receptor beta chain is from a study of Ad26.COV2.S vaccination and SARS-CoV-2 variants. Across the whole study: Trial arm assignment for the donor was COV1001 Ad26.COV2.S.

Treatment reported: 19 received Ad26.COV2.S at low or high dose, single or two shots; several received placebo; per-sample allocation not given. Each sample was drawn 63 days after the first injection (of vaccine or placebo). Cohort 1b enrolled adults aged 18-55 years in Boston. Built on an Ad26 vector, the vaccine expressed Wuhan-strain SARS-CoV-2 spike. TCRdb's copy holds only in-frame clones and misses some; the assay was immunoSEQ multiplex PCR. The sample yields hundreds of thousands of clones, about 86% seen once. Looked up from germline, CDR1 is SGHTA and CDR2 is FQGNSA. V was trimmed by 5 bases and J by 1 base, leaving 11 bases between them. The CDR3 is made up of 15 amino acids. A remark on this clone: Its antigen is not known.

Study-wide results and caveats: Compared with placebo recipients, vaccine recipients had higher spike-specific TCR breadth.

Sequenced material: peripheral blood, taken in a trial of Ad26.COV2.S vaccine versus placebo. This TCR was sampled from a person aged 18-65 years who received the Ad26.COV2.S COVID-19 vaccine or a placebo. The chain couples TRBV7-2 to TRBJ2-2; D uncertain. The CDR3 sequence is CASSPQRLNTGELFF. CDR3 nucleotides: TGTGCCAGCAGCCCCCAGCGATTGAACACCGGGGAGCTGTTTTTT.